The rows below give T cell receptor beta chains drawn from one sample of a study of control samples from healthy donors and cancer patients. Only in-frame clones appear in the TCRdb table, and some are missing; sequencing was by immunoSEQ multiplex PCR. Among about 160,000 clones, 94% were seen once, and the ten largest hold roughly 15%. Specimen: PBMCs. The receptors were sampled from a man aged 55 to 70 with colorectal cancer. CDR3s include the opening cysteine and the closing phenylalanine or tryptophan. The D gene is left open where the match is weak. The size entry is marked missing in some rows and otherwise reads once, few, many or a size class.

TRBJ2-3 | TRBV18 | . | TRBD2 | TGTGCCAGCTCACCAAGGCCAGCGGGGGGGACAGATACGCAGTATTTT | CASSPRPAGGTDTQYF
TRBJ2-3 | TRBV5-1 | . | TRBD1 | TGCGCCAGCAGCTTGGGGGTGACAGGGAGCACAGATACGCAGTATTTT | CASSLGVTGSTDTQYF
TRBJ2-5 | TRBV9 | once | . | TGTGCCAGCAGCGTAGCCTCTAGTTTGACGGAGACCCAGTACTTC | CASSVASSLTETQYF
TRBJ2-3 | TRBV4-3 | . | . | TGCGCCAGCAGCCAAGGTATGACACCGGGAAGCACAGATACGCAGTATTTT | CASSQGMTPGSTDTQYF
TRBJ2-7 | TRBV15 | . | . | TGTGCCACCAGCAGGGACCGAACAGGGGAGCAGTACTTC | CATSRDRTGEQYF
TRBJ2-6 | TRBV2 | . | . | TGTGCCAGCAGTGATCGGTTACCACACTCTGGGGCCAACGTCCTGACTTTC | CASSDRLPHSGANVLTF
TRBJ1-2 | TRBV7-2 | . | . | TGTGCCAGCAGCATCCCCCGAGCCAACTATGGCTACACCTTC | CASSIPRANYGYTF
TRBJ1-5 | TRBV4-1 | once | . | TGCGCCAGCAGCCAAGCCGCAGTCTTTGGGAGCAATCAGCCCCAGCATTTT | CASSQAAVFGSNQPQHF
TRBJ1-2 | TRBV6-5 | once | . | TGTGCCAGCAGTTTCAGGGCCCAGAACTATGGCTACACCTTC | CASSFRAQNYGYTF
TRBJ1-1 | TRBV5-6 | . | . | TGTGCCAGCAGCTTGGGGACAGTTGAAGCTTTCTTT | CASSLGTVEAFF
TRBJ1-6 | TRBV19 | . | . | TGTGCCAGTAATTGGGGGGAGGATTCACCCTTCCACTTT | CASNWGEDSPFHF
TRBJ1-6 | TRBV3-1/TRBV3-2 | . | . | TGTGCCAGCAGCCAAACAGGGATTAATTCACCCCTCCACTTT | CASSQTGINSPLHF
TRBJ2-2 | TRBV4-2 | . | . | TGTGCCAGCAGCCAAGATAGAGGGATCGGGGAGCTGTTTTTT | CASSQDRGIGELFF
TRBJ1-2 | TRBV18 | . | . | TGTGCCAGCTCACTGACAGCTAACTATGGCTACACCTTC | CASSLTANYGYTF
TRBJ1-6 | TRBV2 | . | . | TGTGCCAGCAGTGTCCGTGGAAATTCACCCCTCCACTTT | CASSVRGNSPLHF
TRBJ1-3 | TRBV5-4 | . | TRBD1 | TGTGCCAGCAGCACACAGGGGACCGATCCTGGAAACACCATATATTTT | CASSTQGTDPGNTIYF